This T cell receptor beta chain derives from a study of T-cell memory formation after mild COVID-19. Study results and limitations: The main location of contracting CD4+ clones was CM and EM, and that of contracting CD8+ clones was EMRA. Memory from before infection featured some responding clones, which suggests cross-reactive memory joined.

Via MiXCR, TCRdb re-called the 5' RACE reads, giving one row per CDR3 protein. The sample shows about 560,000 distinct CDR3 sequences, approximately 21% of them seen only once. Points on this clonotype: Its antigen is currently unknown.

Trimming shortened V by 4 bases and J by 8 bases, and 17 bases separated the two germline ends. Germline CDR1 reads LGHDT; CDR2 reads YNNKEL (reference sequence). This CDR3 contains 15 residues. Material for sequencing was PBMCs or a T cell subset sorted from them (not recorded which). The chain employs TRBV3-1 and TRBJ1-4; perhaps TRBD1 as D (5 bases). This TCR derives from an adult woman who had mild COVID-19 (a few samples of this study predate the infection). Cell type and time point are not known. CDR3 in amino acids: CASSPGGGVREKLFF. The CDR3 nucleotides read TGTGCCAGCAGCCCCGGGGGAGGCGTGCGGGAAAAACTGTTTTTT.